This TCR beta chain was recorded in a study of blood T cell repertoires in COVID-19. Produced via immunoSEQ multiplex PCR; TCRdb's table is partial and in-frame only. The sample consists of tens of thousands of clones, 89% of them appearing once. CDR1 and CDR2 (germline): LGHNA, YSLEER. The CDR3 has 16 amino acids. V shed 1 base, J shed 7 bases, and the junction held 8 bases outside the gene matches. The chain uses TRBV4-3 and TRBJ2-1; 9 bases are a match to TRBD2. Sequenced input: peripheral blood. The source is a man between 60 and 70 years old with COVID-19, enrolled during active disease. CDR3 DNA sequence: TGCGCCAGCAGCCAAGGAATAGCGGGAGATATTAATGAGCAGTTCTTC. This gives the protein CASSQGIAGDINEQFF.